The subject of this entry is one TCR beta chain. Its antigen remains unknown. The memory fraction was CD4+CD45RO+CD25- cells. Study-wide results and limits: Tumor Treg TCRs overlapped most with tumor naive CD4+ cells.

This CDR3 is 14 amino acids long. Germline V lookup: CDR1 DFQATT, CDR2 SNEGSKA (reference sequence). Deletions cut 6 bases from V and 1 base from J, with 10 bases between. Full-length variable regions came from constant-region reverse primers plus semi-nested Nested Universal Primer A PCR. TCRdb independently ran MiXCR on the 5' RACE reads; one entry per CDR3 protein. The sample lists 62,000 or so distinct CDR3 sequences, roughly 22% occurring once. Material for sequencing was memory CD4+ T cells sorted from a lymph node. The subset: memory CD4+ T cells, CD4+CD45RO+CD25-. The receptor was derived from a female donor with breast cancer. The chain combines TRBV20-1 with TRBJ1-6, with no clear D. DNA of the CDR3: TGCAGTGCCCTCCCGGGGTCCTATAATTCACCCCTCCACTTT. Translating gives CSALPGSYNSPLHF.